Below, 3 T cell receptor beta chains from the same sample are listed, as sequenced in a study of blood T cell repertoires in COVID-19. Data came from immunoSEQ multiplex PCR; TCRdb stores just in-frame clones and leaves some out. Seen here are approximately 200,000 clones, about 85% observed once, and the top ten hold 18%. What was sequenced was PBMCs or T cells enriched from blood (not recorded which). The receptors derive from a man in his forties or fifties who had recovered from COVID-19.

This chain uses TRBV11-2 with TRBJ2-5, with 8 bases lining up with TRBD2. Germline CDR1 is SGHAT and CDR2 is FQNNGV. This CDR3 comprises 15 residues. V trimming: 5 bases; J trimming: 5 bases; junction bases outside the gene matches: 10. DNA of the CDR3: TGTGCCAGCAGCCCACTCGGGACTAGTACGGAGACCCAGTACTTC. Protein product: CASSPLGTSTETQYF.

CDR3: CASSPRQGLTLYEQYF. DNA of the CDR3: TGTGCCAGCTCACCCAGACAGGGTCTTACCCTCTACGAGCAGTACTTC. This chain connects TRBV18 to TRBJ2-7, with 7 bases fitting TRBD1. Germline assignment: CDR1 KGHSH and CDR2 LQKENI. After removal of 3 bases from V and 3 bases from J, the junction contained 11 bases not matched to a gene. The length of the CDR3 is 16 residues.

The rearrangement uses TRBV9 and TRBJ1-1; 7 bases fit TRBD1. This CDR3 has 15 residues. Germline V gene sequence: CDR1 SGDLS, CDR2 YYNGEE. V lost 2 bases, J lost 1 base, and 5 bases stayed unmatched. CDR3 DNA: TGTGCCAGCAGCGTGACAGGGACATCGAACACTGAAGCTTTCTTT. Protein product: CASSVTGTSNTEAFF.